The 16 T cell receptor beta chains below were found in one sample sequenced in a study of blood T cell repertoires in COVID-19. TCRdb keeps only in-frame clones here, not all; method: immunoSEQ multiplex PCR. The repertoire holds over 150,000 clones, 75% to 85% seen once, with roughly 3.4% in the top ten. The source material was PBMCs or T cells enriched from blood (not recorded which). Every receptor here comes from a woman aged 55-70 years who had recovered from COVID-19.

The chain is built from TRBV15 and TRBJ2-7, with 9 bases identical to TRBD1. With V trimmed by 4 bases and J by 2 bases, 3 bases remained unmatched. CDR3 length equals 14 residues. Germline-derived CDR1 and CDR2 are LNHNV and YYDKDF (reference sequence). The CDR3 DNA reads as TGTGCCACCAGCATGGGACAGGGTACCTACGAGCAGTACTTC. It specifies CATSMGQGTYEQYF.

The genes are TRBV27 and TRBJ2-3, with D hard to call. Germline V gene lookup returns CDR1 MNHEY and CDR2 SMNVEV (reference sequence). The V gene lost 3 bases and the J gene lost 0 bases, with 4 bases spanning the gap. The CDR3 covers 13 residues. The CDR3 DNA follows: TGTGCCAGCAGTTTGGCTAGCACAGATACGCAGTATTTT. It codes for CASSLASTDTQYF.

The chain recombines TRBV5-3 with TRBJ2-1; TRBD1 matches 8 bases. TRBV5-3 is filed as an ORF, its function uncertain. The CDR3 length is 19 residues. Trimming removed 2 bases from V and 0 bases from J; junction bases left unmatched: 13. CDR3 in amino acids: CARSFRQGRRGPSYNEQFF. The CDR3 DNA follows: TGTGCCAGAAGCTTCAGACAGGGGCGAAGGGGTCCCTCCTACAATGAGCAGTTCTTC.

This clone turned up a few times. The CDR3 DNA sequence: TGTGCCAGCAAAAAGTTCCAGGGGCCGGGGTATGGCTACACCTTC. Translating it yields CASKKFQGPGYGYTF. The chain uses TRBV21-1 and TRBJ1-2; the table's D call, TRBD1, has no DNA check behind it. TRBV21-1 is a pseudogene. The CDR3 extends over 15 amino acids.

The chain employs TRBV7-2 and TRBJ2-2; no reliable D call. Germline CDR1 SGHTA, CDR2 FQGNSA. Trimming took off 3 bases at V and 6 bases at J, with 8 bases between the two ends. CDR3 length equals 13 residues. The CDR3 reads CASSFLDSGELFF. The DNA for the CDR3 is TGTGCCAGCAGCTTTCTAGACTCCGGGGAGCTGTTTTTT.

About this clone: This CDR3 is also generated by other DNA sequences in the sample. The J gene is TRBJ2-2, the V gene TRBV7-9; D is perhaps TRBD2 (5 bases). This CDR3 spans 15 amino acids. Trimming left V 6 bases short and J 4 bases short, with 15 bases between. Germline loops: CDR1 SEHNR, CDR2 FQNEAQ (reference sequence). As DNA, the CDR3 is TGTGCCAGCAGACCAAGGACTGCGAGCACCGGGGAGCTGTTTTTT. This gives the protein CASRPRTASTGELFF.

This clone was detected a few times. The chain has TRBV7-2 and TRBJ2-5; 7 bases are shared with TRBD2. In germline, CDR1 is SGHTA, CDR2 FQGNSA. Trimming removed 5 bases from V and 5 bases from J; junction bases left unmatched: 8. The CDR3 totals 14 residues. The CDR3 DNA reads TGTGCCAGCAGCGCCTTGACTAGCCGCGAGACCCAGTACTTC. This translates into CASSALTSRETQYF.

The V and J genes are TRBV6-5 and TRBJ2-5; weak D call: TRBD2 (7 bases). Trimming cost V 1 base and J 5 bases, with 14 bases left between them. CDR3 length equals 15 residues. Germline-derived CDR1 and CDR2 are MNHEY and SVGAGI. The CDR3 DNA reads TGTGCCAGCAGTTACTTGGGGGGGCCTATGGAGACCCAGTACTTC. Its protein product is CASSYLGGPMETQYF.

The CDR3 sequence: CATSDWGLAGGTDTQYF. The CDR3 region has the DNA TGTGCCACCAGTGATTGGGGCCTAGCGGGGGGCACAGATACGCAGTATTTT. The chain has TRBV24-1 and TRBJ2-3, with TRBD2 matching over 10 bases. The CDR3 runs to 17 residues. Per germline, CDR1 KGHDR and CDR2 SFDVKD. The trim removed 2 bases at V and 1 base at J, leaving 5 bases unmatched.

This clone was seen just once. J is TRBJ2-3 and V is TRBV18; TRBD2 aligns across 13 bases. This CDR3 is built from 16 residues. From germline, CDR1 is KGHSH and CDR2 LQKENI. V lost 4 bases to trimming and J lost 6 bases; unmatched junction nucleotides: 7. CDR3 in DNA: TGTGCCAGCTCACTACTTGGACTAGCGGGGGTGGATACGCAGTATTTT. Residues: CASSLLGLAGVDTQYF.

This clone was found a few times. The chain has TRBV25-1 and TRBJ1-1, with D possibly being TRBD1 (6 bases). V was clipped by 6 bases and J by 3 bases, with 14 bases between them. The germline V gene has CDR1 MGHDK and CDR2 SYGVNS. The CDR3 has 14 residues. In DNA, the CDR3 is TGTGCCAGCAGACCCGCCGCAGGGGACACTGAAGCTTTCTTT. This sequence encodes CASRPAAGDTEAFF.

The chain recombines TRBV7-9 with TRBJ1-2, with 11 bases fitting TRBD1. CDR1 is SEHNR and CDR2 is FQNEAQ in the germline V gene (reference sequence). Trimming cost V 7 bases and J 7 bases; bases outside gene matches: 14. The CDR3 covers 16 residues. Here the CDR3 reads CASTAGQGATQGGYTF. CDR3 in DNA: TGTGCCAGCACCGCCGGACAGGGGGCTACACAAGGTGGCTACACCTTC.

CDR3 bases: TGTGCCAGCAGCCCGGGACTAGCCGGGTTAGATACGCAGTATTTT. This translates into CASSPGLAGLDTQYF. V usage is TRBV7-3 and J usage is TRBJ2-3, with 9 bases aligning to TRBD2. The CDR3 is 15 amino acids. V shed 5 bases and J 5 bases; nucleotides not matched to a gene: 8. Germline V CDR1 and CDR2: SGHTA, FQGTGA.

The chain carries TRBV18 and TRBJ2-5; 7 bases fit TRBD2. The CDR3 covers 13 residues. Germline CDR1 KGHSH, CDR2 LQKENI. V lost 6 bases and J lost 2; bases outside the gene matches: 3. The CDR3 loop reads CASSTSRQETQYF. The CDR3 DNA follows: TGTGCCAGCTCGACTAGCAGACAAGAGACCCAGTACTTC. The variable domain in full, completed from reference TRBV18 and TRBJ2-5, reads NAGVMQNPRHLVRRRGQEARLRCSPMKGHSHVYWYRQLPEEGLKFMVYLQKENIIDESGMPKERFSAEFPKEGPSILRIQQVVRGDSAAYFCASSTSRQETQYFGPGTRLLVL.

V gene TRBV12-3 or TRBV12-4 combines with J gene TRBJ1-1, with D perhaps TRBD1 (5 bases). The V gene lost 4 bases and the J gene lost 11 bases, with 14 bases spanning the gap. This CDR3 contains 12 residues. CDR3 protein: CASSSGAKAAFF. CDR3 coding DNA: TGTGCCAGCAGTTCTGGGGCGAAGGCGGCTTTCTTT.

The chain joins TRBV2 to TRBJ2-2; 8 bases map to TRBD2. This CDR3 region has 15 residues. Germline lookup yields CDR1 SNHLY and CDR2 FYNNEI. The trim removed 5 bases at V and 4 bases at J, leaving 6 bases unmatched. The CDR3 nucleotides are TGTGCCAGCAGTCAGCGGGGGCTCCTCACCGGGGAGCTGTTTTTT. Translated, it gives CASSQRGLLTGELFF.